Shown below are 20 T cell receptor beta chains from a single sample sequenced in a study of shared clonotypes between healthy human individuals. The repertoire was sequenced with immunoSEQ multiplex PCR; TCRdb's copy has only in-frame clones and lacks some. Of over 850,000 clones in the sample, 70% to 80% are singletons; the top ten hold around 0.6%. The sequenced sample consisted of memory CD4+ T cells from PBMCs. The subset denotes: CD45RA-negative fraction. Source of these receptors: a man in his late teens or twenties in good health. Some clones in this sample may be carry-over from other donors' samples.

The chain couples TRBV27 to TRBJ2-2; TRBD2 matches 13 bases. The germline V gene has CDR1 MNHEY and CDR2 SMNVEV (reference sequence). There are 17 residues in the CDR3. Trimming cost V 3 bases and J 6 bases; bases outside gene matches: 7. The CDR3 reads CASSFYGLAGESGELFF. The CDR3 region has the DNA TGTGCCAGCAGTTTTTACGGACTAGCGGGAGAATCCGGGGAGCTGTTTTTT.

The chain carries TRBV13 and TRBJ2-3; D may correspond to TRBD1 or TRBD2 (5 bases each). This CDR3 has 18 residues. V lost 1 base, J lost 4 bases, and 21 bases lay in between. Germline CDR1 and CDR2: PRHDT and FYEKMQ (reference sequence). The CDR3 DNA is TGTGCCAGCAGCTTAGCGGCTGAGGGCAGGGCCTTATCAGATACGCAGTATTTT. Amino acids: CASSLAAEGRALSDTQYF. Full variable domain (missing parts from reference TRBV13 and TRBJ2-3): AAGVIQSPRHLIKEKRETATLKCYPIPRHDTVYWYQQGPGQDPQFLISFYEKMQSDKGSIPDRFSAQQFSDYHSELNMSSLELGDSALYFCASSLAAEGRALSDTQYFGPGTRLTVL.

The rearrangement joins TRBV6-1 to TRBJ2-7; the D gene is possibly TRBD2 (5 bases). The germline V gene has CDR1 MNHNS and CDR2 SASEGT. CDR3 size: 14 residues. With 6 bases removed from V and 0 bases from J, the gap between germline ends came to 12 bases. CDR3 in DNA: TGTGCCAGCAGGACGGACTTCAGCTCCTACGAGCAGTACTTC. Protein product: CASRTDFSSYEQYF.

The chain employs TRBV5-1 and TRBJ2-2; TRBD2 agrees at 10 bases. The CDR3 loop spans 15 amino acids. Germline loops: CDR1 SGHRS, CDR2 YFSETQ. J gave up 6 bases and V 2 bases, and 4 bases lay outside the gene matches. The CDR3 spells CASSFPSGSPGELFF. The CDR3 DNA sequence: TGCGCCAGCAGCTTCCCTAGCGGGAGCCCCGGGGAGCTGTTTTTT.

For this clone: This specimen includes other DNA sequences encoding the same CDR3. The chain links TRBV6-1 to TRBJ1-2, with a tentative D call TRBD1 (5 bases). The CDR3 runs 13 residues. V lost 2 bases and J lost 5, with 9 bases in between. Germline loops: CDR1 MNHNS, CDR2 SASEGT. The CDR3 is CASSERSGYGYTF. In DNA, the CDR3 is TGTGCCAGCAGTGAAAGATCAGGGTATGGCTACACCTTC.

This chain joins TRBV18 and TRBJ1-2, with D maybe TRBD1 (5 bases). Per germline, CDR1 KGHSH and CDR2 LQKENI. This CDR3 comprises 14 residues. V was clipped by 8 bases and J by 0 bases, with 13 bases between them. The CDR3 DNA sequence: TGTGCCAGCACCTCAGGGCCCGCTAACTATGGCTACACCTTC. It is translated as CASTSGPANYGYTF.

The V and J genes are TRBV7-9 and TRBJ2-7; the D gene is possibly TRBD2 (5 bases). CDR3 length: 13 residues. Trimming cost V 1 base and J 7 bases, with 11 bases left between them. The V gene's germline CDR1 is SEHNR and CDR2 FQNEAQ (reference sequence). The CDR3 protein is CASSLVSSGEQYF. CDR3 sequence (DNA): TGTGCCAGCAGCTTAGTCTCCTCGGGGGAGCAGTACTTC.

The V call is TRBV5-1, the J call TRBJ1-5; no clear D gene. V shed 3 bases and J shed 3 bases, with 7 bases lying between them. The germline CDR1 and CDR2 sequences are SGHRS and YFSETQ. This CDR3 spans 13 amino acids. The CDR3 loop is CASSSGDNQPQHF. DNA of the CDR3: TGCGCCAGCAGCTCGGGTGACAATCAGCCCCAGCATTTT.

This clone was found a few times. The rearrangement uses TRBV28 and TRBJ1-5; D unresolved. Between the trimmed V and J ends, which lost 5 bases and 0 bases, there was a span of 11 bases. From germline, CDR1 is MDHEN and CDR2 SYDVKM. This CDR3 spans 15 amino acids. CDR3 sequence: CASSAYGYSNQPQHF. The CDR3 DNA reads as TGTGCCAGCAGTGCATACGGATATAGCAATCAGCCCCAGCATTTT.

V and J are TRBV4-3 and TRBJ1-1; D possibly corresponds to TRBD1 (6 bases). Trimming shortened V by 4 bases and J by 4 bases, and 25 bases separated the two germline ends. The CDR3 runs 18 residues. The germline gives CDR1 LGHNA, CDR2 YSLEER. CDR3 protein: CASSRDWIGGWVGTEAFF. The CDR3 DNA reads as TGCGCCAGCAGCCGGGACTGGATAGGGGGGTGGGTCGGCACTGAAGCTTTCTTT.

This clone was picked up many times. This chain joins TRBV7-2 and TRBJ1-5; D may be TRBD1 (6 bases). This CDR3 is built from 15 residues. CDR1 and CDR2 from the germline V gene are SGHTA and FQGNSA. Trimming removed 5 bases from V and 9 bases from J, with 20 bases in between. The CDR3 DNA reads TGTGCCAGCAGCCTATCGGGGGGGCCCGCCGGGCCCCAGCATTTT. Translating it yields CASSLSGGPAGPQHF. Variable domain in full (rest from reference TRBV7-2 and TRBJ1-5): GAGVSQSPSNKVTEKGKDVELRCDPISGHTALYWYRQSLGQGLEFLIYFQGNSAPDKSGLPSDRFSAERTGGSVSTLTIQRTQQEDSAVYLCASSLSGGPAGPQHFGDGTRLSIL.

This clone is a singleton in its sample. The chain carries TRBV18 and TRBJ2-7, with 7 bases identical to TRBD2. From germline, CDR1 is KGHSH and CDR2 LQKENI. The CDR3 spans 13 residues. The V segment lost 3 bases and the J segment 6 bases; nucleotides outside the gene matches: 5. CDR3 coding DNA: TGTGCCAGCTCACCGGGAGGCGGGGGCGAGCAGTACTTC. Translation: CASSPGGGGEQYF.

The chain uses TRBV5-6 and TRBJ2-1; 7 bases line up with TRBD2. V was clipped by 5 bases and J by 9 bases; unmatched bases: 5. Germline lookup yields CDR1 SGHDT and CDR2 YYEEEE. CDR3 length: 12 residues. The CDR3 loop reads CASRNTSVEQFF. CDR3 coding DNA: TGTGCCAGCAGAAATACTAGCGTTGAGCAGTTCTTC. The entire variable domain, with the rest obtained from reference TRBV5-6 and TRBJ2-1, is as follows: DAGVTQSPTHLIKTRGQQVTLRCSPKSGHDTVSWYQQALGQGPQFIFQYYEEEERQRGNFPDRFSGHQFPNYSSELNVNALLLGDSALYLCASRNTSVEQFFGPGTRLTVL.

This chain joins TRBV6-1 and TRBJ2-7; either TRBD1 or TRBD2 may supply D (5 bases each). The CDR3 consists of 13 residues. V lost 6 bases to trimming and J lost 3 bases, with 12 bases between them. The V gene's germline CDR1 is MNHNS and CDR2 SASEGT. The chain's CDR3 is CASSIGANYEQYF. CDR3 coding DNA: TGTGCCAGCAGCATCGGGGCGAACTACGAGCAGTACTTC.

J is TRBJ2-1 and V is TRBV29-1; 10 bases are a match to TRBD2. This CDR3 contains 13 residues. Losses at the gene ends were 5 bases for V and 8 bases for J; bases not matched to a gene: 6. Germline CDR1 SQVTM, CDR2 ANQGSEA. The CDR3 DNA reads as TGCAGCGTTCACCCTAGCGGGAGATATGAGCAGTTCTTC. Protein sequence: CSVHPSGRYEQFF.

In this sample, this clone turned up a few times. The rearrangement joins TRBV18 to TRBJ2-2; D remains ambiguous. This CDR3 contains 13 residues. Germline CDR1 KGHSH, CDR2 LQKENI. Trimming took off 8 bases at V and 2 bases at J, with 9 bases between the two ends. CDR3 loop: CASTIQNTGELFF. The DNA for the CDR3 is TGTGCCAGCACTATACAAAACACCGGGGAGCTGTTTTTT. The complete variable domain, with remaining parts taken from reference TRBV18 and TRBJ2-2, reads NAGVMQNPRHLVRRRGQEARLRCSPMKGHSHVYWYRQLPEEGLKFMVYLQKENIIDESGMPKERFSAEFPKEGPSILRIQQVVRGDSAAYFCASTIQNTGELFFGEGSRLTVL.

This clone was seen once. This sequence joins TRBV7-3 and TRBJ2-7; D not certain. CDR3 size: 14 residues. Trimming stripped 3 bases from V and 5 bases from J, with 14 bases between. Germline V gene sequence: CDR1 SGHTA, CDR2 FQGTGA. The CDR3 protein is CASSLNPLEDEQYF. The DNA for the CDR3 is TGTGCCAGCAGCTTGAACCCCCTCGAGGACGAGCAGTACTTC.

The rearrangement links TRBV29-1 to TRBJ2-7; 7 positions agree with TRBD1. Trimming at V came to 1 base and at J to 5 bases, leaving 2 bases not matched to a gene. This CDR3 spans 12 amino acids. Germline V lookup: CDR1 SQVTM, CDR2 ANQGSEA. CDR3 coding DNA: TGCAGCGTTGAAGGGCAGGGGGACGAGCAGTACTTC. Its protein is CSVEGQGDEQYF.

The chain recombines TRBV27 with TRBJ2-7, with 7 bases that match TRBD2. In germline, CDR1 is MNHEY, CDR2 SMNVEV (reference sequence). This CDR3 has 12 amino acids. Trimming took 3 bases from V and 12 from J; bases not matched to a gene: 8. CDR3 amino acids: CASSLAAGVWYF. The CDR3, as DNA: TGTGCCAGCAGTTTGGCCGCGGGAGTATGGTACTTC.

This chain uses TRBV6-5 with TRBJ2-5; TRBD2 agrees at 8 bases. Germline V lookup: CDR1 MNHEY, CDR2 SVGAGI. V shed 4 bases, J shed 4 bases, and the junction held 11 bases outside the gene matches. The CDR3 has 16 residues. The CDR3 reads CASSSHSGNPRETQYF. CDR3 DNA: TGTGCCAGCAGTTCCCATAGCGGGAACCCACGAGAGACCCAGTACTTC.